This record looks at one T cell receptor beta chain sequence and its context. The target antigen is unknown. Every patient had relapsed following autologous stem cell transplantation, and cohorts differed in brentuximab vedotin exposure. The source of the sample is a study of PD-1 blockade in classical Hodgkin lymphoma. General observations from the study: Newly diagnosed patients were reported to start with lower TCR diversity than healthy donors.

TCRdb's table, derived via immunoSEQ multiplex PCR, lists solely in-frame clones and lacks some. The sample has 38,000 or so clones; over 80% are singletons. In germline, CDR1 is MNHEY, CDR2 SVGAGI. This CDR3 contains 11 residues. V was shortened by 6 bases and J by 7 bases, with 7 bases between the two germline ends. The TCR was taken from a human donor with classical Hodgkin lymphoma. The chain joins TRBV6-5 to TRBJ2-1; D not resolved. Specimen: peripheral blood mononuclear cells (PBMCs), collected at baseline. In DNA form, the CDR3 reads TGTGCCAGCAGCCTAGTAAATGAGCAGTTCTTC. Translating it yields CASSLVNEQFF.